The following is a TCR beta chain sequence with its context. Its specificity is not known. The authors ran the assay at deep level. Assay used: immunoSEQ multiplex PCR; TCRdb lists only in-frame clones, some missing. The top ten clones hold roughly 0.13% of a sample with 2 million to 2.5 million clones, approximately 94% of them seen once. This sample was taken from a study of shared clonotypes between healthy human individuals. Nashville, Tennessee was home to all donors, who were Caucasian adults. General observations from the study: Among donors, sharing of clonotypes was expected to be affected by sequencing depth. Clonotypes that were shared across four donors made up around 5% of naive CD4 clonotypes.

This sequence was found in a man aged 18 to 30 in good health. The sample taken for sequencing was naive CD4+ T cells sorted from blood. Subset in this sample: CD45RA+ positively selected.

This CDR3 is CASSPRTPSEFF. The DNA for the CDR3 is TGTGCCAGCAGCCCACGGACACCCTCCGAGTTCTTC. V is TRBV11-2 and J is TRBJ2-1; D possibly corresponds to TRBD1 (5 bases). The V end was cut by 5 bases, the J end by 14 bases, with 16 bases between. The CDR3 spans 12 residues. Germline-derived CDR1 and CDR2 are SGHAT and FQNNGV.